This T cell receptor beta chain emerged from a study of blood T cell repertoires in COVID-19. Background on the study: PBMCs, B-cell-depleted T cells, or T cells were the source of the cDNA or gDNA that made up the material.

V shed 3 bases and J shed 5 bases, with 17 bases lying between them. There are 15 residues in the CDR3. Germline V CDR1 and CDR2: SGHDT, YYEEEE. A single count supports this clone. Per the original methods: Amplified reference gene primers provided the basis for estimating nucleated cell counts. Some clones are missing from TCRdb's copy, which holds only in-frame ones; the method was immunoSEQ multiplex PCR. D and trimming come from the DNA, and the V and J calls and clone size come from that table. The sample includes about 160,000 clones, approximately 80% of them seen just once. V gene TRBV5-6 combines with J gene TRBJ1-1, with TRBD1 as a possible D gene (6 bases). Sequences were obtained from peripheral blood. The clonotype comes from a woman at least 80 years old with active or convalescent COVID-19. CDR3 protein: CASSYLGGGGTEAFF. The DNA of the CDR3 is TGTGCCAGCAGCTACCTGGGAGGGGGAGGTACTGAAGCTTTCTTT. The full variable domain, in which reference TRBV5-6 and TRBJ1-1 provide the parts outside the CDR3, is DAGVTQSPTHLIKTRGQQVTLRCSPKSGHDTVSWYQQALGQGPQFIFQYYEEEERQRGNFPDRFSGHQFPNYSSELNVNALLLGDSALYLCASSYLGGGGTEAFFGQGTRLTVV.